This TCR beta chain appears in the sequencing data of a study of cytomegalovirus exposure and HLA in healthy donors. 60 Vbeta and 13 Jbeta primers were used in PCR. The protocol was immunoSEQ multiplex PCR, while the TCRdb copy is restricted to in-frame clones and leaves out a portion. In all, the sample yields fewer than 100,000 clones. Germline values: CDR1 SGHRS, CDR2 YFSETQ. The CDR3 is 14 amino acids. V shed 4 bases, J shed 6 bases, and the junction held 7 bases outside the gene matches. Among the donors, all were healthy bone marrow donors. The origin of this receptor is a man between 45 and 60 years old in good health and CMV-seronegative. Sequencing input: PBMCs. The rearrangement links TRBV5-1 to TRBJ2-1, with TRBD2 matching over 7 bases. CDR3 residues: CASSDGGGTNEQFF. The CDR3, as DNA: TGCGCCAGCAGCGACGGGGGAGGGACCAATGAGCAGTTCTTC.